A selection of T cell receptor beta chains follows, all from one sample in a study of T cell responses to AZD1222 COVID-19 vaccine. Generated by immunoSEQ multiplex PCR, the TCRdb table keeps only in-frame clones and is missing some. This table has about 210,000 clones, around 94% appearing once. Here the sequenced sample was peripheral blood, taken 28 days after the second dose of the MenACWY control vaccine. These receptors were collected from an adult who received the MenACWY meningococcal vaccine as a control. CDR3s include the opening cysteine and the closing phenylalanine or tryptophan. Each record gives: clone size, D gene, J gene, V gene, CDR3 protein, CDR3 DNA. The D gene is left open where the match is weak. Some rows have no size entry. The others give once, few or many, or a class for an expanded clone.

>-|-|TRBJ2-7|TRBV4-3
CASSQDPGRWDEQYF
TGCGCCAGCAGCCAAGATCCGGGTAGGTGGGACGAGCAGTACTTC
>-|-|TRBJ1-2|TRBV12-3/TRBV12-4
CASRRQPLYGYTF
TGTGCCAGCAGGCGACAGCCACTCTATGGCTACACCTTC
>-|-|TRBJ2-2|TRBV19
CASSIGVGPLGGELFF
TGTGCCAGTAGTATAGGGGTCGGACCATTGGGCGGGGAGCTGTTTTTT
>-|-|TRBJ1-6|TRBV19
CASSIVGGNSPLHF
TGTGCCAGTAGTATAGTAGGGGGGAATTCACCCCTCCACTTT
>-|TRBD2|TRBJ2-6|TRBV28
CASRPGLAGAGANVLTF
TGTGCCAGCAGACCGGGACTAGCGGGAGCTGGGGCCAACGTCCTGACTTTC
>once|-|TRBJ2-7|TRBV25-1
CASSEDPSLGTSYEQYF
TGTGCCAGCAGTGAGGACCCCTCGTTGGGGACCTCCTACGAGCAGTACTTC
>-|TRBD2|TRBJ2-1|TRBV24-1
CATRAGVVDEQFF
TGTGCCACCAGAGCGGGAGTAGTGGATGAGCAGTTCTTC
>-|TRBD1|TRBJ1-1|TRBV10-1
CATPMDRGGRTEAFF
TGCGCCACCCCAATGGACAGGGGGGGGAGAACTGAAGCTTTCTTT
>once|-|TRBJ2-3|TRBV19
CASSSDSVPQDTQYF
TGTGCCAGTAGTTCGGACAGTGTGCCTCAAGATACGCAGTATTTT
>-|-|TRBJ2-7|TRBV11-1
CASSLDTAYEQYF
TGTGCCAGCAGCTTAGACACCGCCTACGAGCAGTACTTC
>-|-|TRBJ1-3|TRBV19
CASRALASGNSIYF
TGTGCCAGTAGGGCGTTAGCGTCTGGAAACTCCATATATTTT
>-|TRBD1|TRBJ1-2|TRBV5-1
CASSFAGGLSSGYTF
TGCGCCAGCAGCTTTGCAGGGGGCCTCTCCTCCGGCTACACCTTC
>-|-|TRBJ2-1|TRBV27
CASSLGIYNEQFF
TGTGCCAGCAGTTTGGGAATTTACAATGAGCAGTTCTTC
>-|TRBD2|TRBJ2-3|TRBV9
CASSAHQRGGRADTQYF
TGTGCCAGCAGCGCCCACCAGCGGGGGGGCCGTGCAGATACGCAGTATTTT
>-|-|TRBJ1-1|TRBV5-4
CASSSSGDPEAFF
TGTGCCAGCAGCTCGTCAGGGGACCCTGAAGCTTTCTTT
>-|TRBD1|TRBJ2-7|TRBV25-1
CASSPTGTAYEQYF
TGTGCCAGCAGTCCGACCGGGACAGCCTACGAGCAGTACTTC
>-|-|TRBJ2-7|TRBV5-4
CASSLGAQRAPYEQYF
TGTGCCAGCAGCTTGGGGGCCCAGCGGGCCCCCTACGAGCAGTACTTC
>-|-|TRBJ2-7|TRBV5-4
CASSVDNSYEQYF
TGTGCCAGCAGCGTGGACAACTCCTACGAGCAGTACTTC
>-|TRBD1|TRBJ2-5|TRBV3-1/TRBV3-2
CASSQAGTGETQYF
TGTGCCAGCAGCCAAGCCGGGACAGGAGAGACCCAGTACTTC
>-|TRBD1|TRBJ2-7|TRBV29-1
CSVGGRDRESEQYF
TGCAGCGTTGGAGGCCGGGACAGGGAATCCGAGCAGTACTTC
>once|-|TRBJ2-5|TRBV18
CASSLSKGLRETQYF
TGTGCCAGCTCACTGTCTAAGGGGTTGAGAGAGACCCAGTACTTC
>few|-|TRBJ1-3|TRBV11-2
CASSFTGTNSGNTIYF
TGTGCCAGCAGCTTTACCGGGACAAACTCTGGAAACACCATATATTTT
>-|TRBD2|TRBJ2-7|TRBV28
CASSLGRALYEQYF
TGTGCCAGCAGTTTAGGGAGGGCGCTCTACGAGCAGTACTTC
>-|-|TRBJ1-3|TRBV5-5
CASSPDIPGRGDTIYF
TGTGCCAGCAGCCCGGATATTCCGGGGCGCGGAGACACCATATATTTT
>-|TRBD1|TRBJ2-7|TRBV7-9
CASSLPRAGGAYEQYF
TGTGCCAGCAGTTTACCCCGGGCAGGGGGAGCCTACGAGCAGTACTTC
>-|-|TRBJ2-1|TRBV3-1/TRBV3-2
CASSLEGYNEQFF
TGTGCCAGCAGCCTTGAGGGATACAATGAGCAGTTCTTC
>-|TRBD1|TRBJ1-1|TRBV28
CASPSGTGLYTEAFF
TGTGCCAGTCCTTCCGGGACAGGGCTTTATACTGAAGCTTTCTTT
>-|TRBD1|TRBJ1-2|TRBV6-1
CASSEWGDSTGYNYGYTF
TGTGCCAGCAGTGAATGGGGGGATTCGACAGGGTACAACTATGGCTACACCTTC
>-|-|TRBJ1-1|TRBV27
CASSLGGSPEAFF
TGTGCCAGCAGTTTAGGCGGGAGCCCTGAAGCTTTCTTT
>many|-|TRBJ1-4|TRBV28
CASSLDSRLFF
TGTGCCAGCAGTCTAGACAGTAGGCTGTTTTTT
>-|TRBD1|TRBJ1-6|TRBV28
CASSLKAWTGDSPLHF
TGTGCCAGCAGTTTAAAGGCTTGGACAGGGGATTCACCCCTCCACTTT
>-|-|TRBJ1-2|TRBV6-2/TRBV6-3
CASSPGVGEIYGYTF
TGTGCCAGCAGCCCCGGGGTAGGGGAGATATATGGCTACACCTTC
>-|-|TRBJ1-5|TRBV4-2
CASSQAGSGDNQPQHF
TGTGCCAGCAGCCAGGCCGGATCAGGGGACAATCAGCCCCAGCATTTT
>-|-|TRBJ1-4|TRBV27
CASSSEGGRAKLFF
TGTGCCAGCAGTTCAGAGGGCGGCAGGGCAAAACTGTTTTTT
>once|-|TRBJ2-1|TRBV6-1
CASSDGPSDLNEQFF
TGTGCCAGCAGTGATGGGCCTAGCGACTTGAATGAGCAGTTCTTC
>-|-|TRBJ2-3|TRBV3-1/TRBV3-2
CASSQASSGGTDTQYF
TGTGCCAGCAGCCAAGCCTCCTCAGGCGGCACAGATACGCAGTATTTT
>-|TRBD1|TRBJ1-5|TRBV3-1/TRBV3-2
CASSQLAGGADQPQHF
TGTGCCAGCAGCCAACTCGCAGGGGGCGCGGATCAGCCCCAGCATTTT
>-|TRBD2|TRBJ2-1|TRBV6-1
CASSEGTSGYNEQFF
TGTGCCAGCAGTGAGGGGACTAGCGGGTACAATGAGCAGTTCTTC
>-|TRBD1|TRBJ2-1|TRBV29-1
CSVAGTGGRNEQFF
TGCAGCGTTGCCGGGACAGGGGGCCGCAATGAGCAGTTCTTC
>-|-|TRBJ2-7|TRBV6-5
CASSSNLGLEQYF
TGTGCCAGCAGTTCCAACCTAGGGCTCGAGCAGTACTTC
>-|TRBD2|TRBJ2-2|TRBV5-1
CASSLLRGDTGELFF
TGCGCCAGCAGCTTGCTTCGGGGGGACACCGGGGAGCTGTTTTTT
>once|-|TRBJ1-1|TRBV5-4
CASSRTGTRNTEAFF
TGTGCCAGCAGCCGAACTGGGACGAGGAACACTGAAGCTTTCTTT
>-|TRBD1|TRBJ2-2|TRBV11-1
CASSMRGPAGELFF
TGTGCCAGCAGCATGAGGGGGCCGGCCGGGGAGCTGTTTTTT
>-|TRBD1|TRBJ2-7|TRBV11-3
CASSSTGGNSYEQYF
TGTGCCAGCAGCTCCACAGGGGGGAACTCCTACGAGCAGTACTTC
>-|-|TRBJ1-5|TRBV6-6
CASSYAGGNQPQHF
TGTGCCAGCAGTTACGCAGGGGGCAATCAGCCCCAGCATTTT
>-|-|TRBJ1-1|TRBV5-4
CASSPRVGTEAFF
TGTGCCAGCAGCCCACGGGTTGGCACTGAAGCTTTCTTT
>-|-|TRBJ1-6|TRBV30
CAWSAGSGSPLHF
TGTGCCTGGAGTGCAGGGAGTGGTTCACCCCTCCACTTT
>-|TRBD1|TRBJ1-1|TRBV4-1
CASSQVQGMNTEAFF
TGCGCCAGCAGCCAAGTACAGGGGATGAACACTGAAGCTTTCTTT
>-|-|TRBJ1-2|TRBV28
CASSSQGGGRRVDGYTF
TGTGCCAGCAGTTCCCAAGGGGGGGGCAGGAGGGTGGATGGCTACACCTTC
>-|-|TRBJ2-7|TRBV28
CASTSYRQSSYEQYF
TGTGCCAGCACCTCATACAGGCAGAGCTCCTACGAGCAGTACTTC
>-|-|TRBJ2-5|TRBV5-4
CASRPPGGTETQYF
TGTGCCAGCAGGCCCCCGGGGGGCACGGAGACCCAGTACTTC
>-|TRBD1|TRBJ1-5|TRBV28
CASSLSPQGYSNQPQHF
TGTGCCAGCAGTTTGTCCCCACAGGGGTATAGCAATCAGCCCCAGCATTTT
>-|-|TRBJ2-5|TRBV3-1/TRBV3-2
CASSLREETQYF
TGTGCCAGCAGCCTCAGGGAAGAGACCCAGTACTTC
>-|-|TRBJ2-1|TRBV19
CASSPRAVNEQFF
TGTGCCAGTAGTCCCCGGGCCGTCAATGAGCAGTTCTTC
>-|-|TRBJ2-1|TRBV21-1
CASCSPGTSGRAPYNEQFF
TGTGCCAGCTGCTCGCCCGGGACTAGCGGGAGGGCGCCCTACAATGAGCAGTTCTTC
>-|-|TRBJ2-7|TRBV19
CASSIAGGGSTYEQYF
TGTGCCAGTAGTATAGCCGGGGGCGGCTCAACCTACGAGCAGTACTTC
>-|TRBD2|TRBJ2-7|TRBV28
CASIAGGPYEQYF
TGTGCCAGTATAGCGGGAGGGCCCTACGAGCAGTACTTC